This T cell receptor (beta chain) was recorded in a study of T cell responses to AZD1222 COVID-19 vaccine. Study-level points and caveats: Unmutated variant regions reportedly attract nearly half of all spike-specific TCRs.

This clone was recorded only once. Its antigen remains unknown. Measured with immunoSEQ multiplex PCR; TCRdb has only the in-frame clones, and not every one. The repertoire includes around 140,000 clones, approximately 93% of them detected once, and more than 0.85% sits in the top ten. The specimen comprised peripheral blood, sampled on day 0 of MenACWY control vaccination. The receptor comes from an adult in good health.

The CDR3 loop reads CASSSTRAMNTEAFF. CDR3 bases: TGTGCCAGCAGTTCCACAAGGGCCATGAACACTGAAGCTTTCTTT. The chain couples TRBV27 to TRBJ1-1; D unclear. V was shortened by 4 bases and J by 0 bases, with 12 bases between the two germline ends. This CDR3 comprises 15 residues. In germline, CDR1 is MNHEY, CDR2 SMNVEV (reference sequence).